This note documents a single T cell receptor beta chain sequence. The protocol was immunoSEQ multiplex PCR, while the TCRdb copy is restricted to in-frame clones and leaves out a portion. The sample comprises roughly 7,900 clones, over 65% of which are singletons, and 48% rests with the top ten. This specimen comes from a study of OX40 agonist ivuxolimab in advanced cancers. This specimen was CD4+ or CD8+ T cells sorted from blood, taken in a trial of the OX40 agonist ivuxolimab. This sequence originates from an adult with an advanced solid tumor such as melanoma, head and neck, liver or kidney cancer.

The CDR3 DNA sequence: TGTGCCATTTACGGGACACTAGCTAACGAGCAGTACTTC. It yields the protein CAIYGTLANEQYF. The chain combines TRBV2 with TRBJ2-7; D may correspond to TRBD1 or TRBD2 (6 bases each). V lost 10 bases and J lost 5, with 18 bases in between. The CDR3 totals 13 residues. Per the germline V gene, CDR1 is SNHLY and CDR2 is FYNNEI.